Sequencing of this TCR beta chain was carried out in a study of shared clonotypes between healthy human individuals. V lost 0 bases to trimming and J lost 4 bases; unmatched junction nucleotides: 9. The CDR3 loop spans 17 amino acids. The germline V gene encodes CDR1 SGHKS and CDR2 YYEKEE (reference sequence). The protocol was immunoSEQ multiplex PCR, while the TCRdb copy is restricted to in-frame clones and leaves out a portion. The sample has approximately 1,500,000 clones; roughly 96% are singletons. The V gene is TRBV5-5, the J gene TRBJ2-3; 9 bases fit TRBD2. The clonotype was recovered from a man aged 25-40 years in good health. The sample comprised naive CD4+ T cells sorted from blood. As to subset: CD45RA+ positively selected. This CDR3 reads CASSLALRIAGADTQYF. In DNA, the CDR3 is TGTGCCAGCAGCTTGGCCCTAAGGATAGCGGGAGCAGATACGCAGTATTTT.